This T cell receptor (beta chain) was observed in a study of blood T cell repertoires in COVID-19. The wider study: The samples span acute and convalescent COVID-19 from the United States, Italy and Spain. From T cells, B-cell-depleted T cells, or PBMCs came the material, which was cDNA or gDNA.

In the study's own analysis: From reference gene primer amplification, estimates of nucleated cell counts were derived. TCRdb's copy holds only in-frame clones and misses some; the assay was immunoSEQ multiplex PCR. The V and J calls and clone size were taken over from that table, and D and trimming were inferred from the DNA. The sample includes about 280,000 clones, around 88% seen only once; the top ten take about 4.2%. The CDR3 runs to 17 residues. V trimming: 0 bases; J trimming: 3 bases; junction bases outside the gene matches: 2. From germline, CDR1 is SGHTA and CDR2 FQGNSA. Sequencing was done on a sample of peripheral blood. The source of this sequence is a man aged 40-50 years with acute or convalescent COVID-19. J is TRBJ2-3 and V is TRBV7-2; TRBD2 agrees at 14 bases. CDR3 protein: CASSLARLAGGTDTQYF. CDR3 nucleotide sequence: TGTGCCAGCAGCTTAGCGAGACTAGCGGGGGGGACAGATACGCAGTATTTT.